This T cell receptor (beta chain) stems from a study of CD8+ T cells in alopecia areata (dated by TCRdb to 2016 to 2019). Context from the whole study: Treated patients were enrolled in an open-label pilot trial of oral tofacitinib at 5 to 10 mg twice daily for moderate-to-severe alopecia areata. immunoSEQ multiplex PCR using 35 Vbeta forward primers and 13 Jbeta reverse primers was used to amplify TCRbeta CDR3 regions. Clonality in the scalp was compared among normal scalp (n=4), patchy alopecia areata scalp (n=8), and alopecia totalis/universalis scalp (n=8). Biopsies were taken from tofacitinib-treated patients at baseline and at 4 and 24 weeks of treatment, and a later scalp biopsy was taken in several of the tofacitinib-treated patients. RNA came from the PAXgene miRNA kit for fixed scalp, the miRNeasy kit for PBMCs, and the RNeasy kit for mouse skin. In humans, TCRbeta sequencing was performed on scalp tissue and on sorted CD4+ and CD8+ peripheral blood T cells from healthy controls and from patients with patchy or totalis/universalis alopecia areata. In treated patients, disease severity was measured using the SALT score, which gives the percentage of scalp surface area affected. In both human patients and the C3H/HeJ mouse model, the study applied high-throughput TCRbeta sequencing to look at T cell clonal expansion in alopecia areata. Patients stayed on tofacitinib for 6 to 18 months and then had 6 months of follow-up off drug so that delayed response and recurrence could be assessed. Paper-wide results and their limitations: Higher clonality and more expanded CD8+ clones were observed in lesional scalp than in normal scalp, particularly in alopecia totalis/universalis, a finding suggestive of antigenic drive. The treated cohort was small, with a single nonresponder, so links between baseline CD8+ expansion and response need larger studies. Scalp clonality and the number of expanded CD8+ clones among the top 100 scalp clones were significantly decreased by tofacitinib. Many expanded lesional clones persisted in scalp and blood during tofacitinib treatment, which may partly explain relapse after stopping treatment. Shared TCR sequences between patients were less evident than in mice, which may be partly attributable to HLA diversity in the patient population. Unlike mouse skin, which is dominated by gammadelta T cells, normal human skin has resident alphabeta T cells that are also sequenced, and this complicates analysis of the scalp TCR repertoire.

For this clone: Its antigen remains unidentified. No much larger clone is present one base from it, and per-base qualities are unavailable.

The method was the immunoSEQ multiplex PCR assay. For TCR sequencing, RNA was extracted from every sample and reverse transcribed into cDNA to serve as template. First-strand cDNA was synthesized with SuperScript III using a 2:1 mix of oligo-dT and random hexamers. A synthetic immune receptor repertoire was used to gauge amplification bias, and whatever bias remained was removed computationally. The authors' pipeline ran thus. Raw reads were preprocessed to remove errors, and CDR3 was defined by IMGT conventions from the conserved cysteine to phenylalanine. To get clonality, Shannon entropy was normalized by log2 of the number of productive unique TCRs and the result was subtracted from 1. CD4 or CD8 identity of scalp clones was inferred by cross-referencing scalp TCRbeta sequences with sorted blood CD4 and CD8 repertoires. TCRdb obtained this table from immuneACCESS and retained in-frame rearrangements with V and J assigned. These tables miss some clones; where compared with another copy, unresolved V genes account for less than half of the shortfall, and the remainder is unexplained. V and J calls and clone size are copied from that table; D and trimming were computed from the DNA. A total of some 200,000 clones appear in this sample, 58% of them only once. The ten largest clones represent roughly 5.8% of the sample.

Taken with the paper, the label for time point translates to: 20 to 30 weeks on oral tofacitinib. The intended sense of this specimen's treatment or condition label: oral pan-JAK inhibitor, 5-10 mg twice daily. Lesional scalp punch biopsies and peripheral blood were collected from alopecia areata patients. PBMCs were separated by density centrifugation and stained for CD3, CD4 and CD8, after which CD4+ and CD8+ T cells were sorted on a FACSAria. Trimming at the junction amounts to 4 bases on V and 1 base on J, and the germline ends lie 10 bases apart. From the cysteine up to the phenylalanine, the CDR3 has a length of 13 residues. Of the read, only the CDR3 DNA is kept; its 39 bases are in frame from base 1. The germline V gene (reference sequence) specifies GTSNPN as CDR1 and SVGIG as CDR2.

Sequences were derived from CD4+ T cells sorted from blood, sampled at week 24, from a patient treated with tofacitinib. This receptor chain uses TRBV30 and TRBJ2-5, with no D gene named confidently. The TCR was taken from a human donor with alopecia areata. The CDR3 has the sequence CAWKRTVQETQYF. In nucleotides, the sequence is TGTGCCTGGAAACGGACGGTCCAAGAGACCCAGTACTTC.